This T cell receptor beta chain was found in a study of T cell responses to AZD1222 COVID-19 vaccine. Points from the study as a whole: The number of AZD1222 recipients seropositive at baseline was only five or six. The study found Spike-specific TCR breadth and depth rose after two AZD1222 doses.

TCRdb's copy holds only in-frame clones and misses some; the assay was immunoSEQ multiplex PCR. The table has just under 95,000 clones, approximately 90% seen once; the top ten hold about a fifth. With respect to this clone: Its matching antigen is unknown.

This CDR3 has 13 residues. The germline gives CDR1 SGHNT, CDR2 YYREEE (reference sequence). V lost 4 bases, J lost 4 bases, and 4 bases stayed unmatched. The rearrangement links TRBV5-4 to TRBJ1-1, with 7 bases aligning to TRBD1. The specimen was peripheral blood, collected on day 0 of AZD1222 vaccination. The source is an adult in good health. CDR3 sequence: CASSPQGGTEAFF. The DNA of the CDR3 is TGTGCCAGCAGCCCGCAGGGGGGCACTGAAGCTTTCTTT.